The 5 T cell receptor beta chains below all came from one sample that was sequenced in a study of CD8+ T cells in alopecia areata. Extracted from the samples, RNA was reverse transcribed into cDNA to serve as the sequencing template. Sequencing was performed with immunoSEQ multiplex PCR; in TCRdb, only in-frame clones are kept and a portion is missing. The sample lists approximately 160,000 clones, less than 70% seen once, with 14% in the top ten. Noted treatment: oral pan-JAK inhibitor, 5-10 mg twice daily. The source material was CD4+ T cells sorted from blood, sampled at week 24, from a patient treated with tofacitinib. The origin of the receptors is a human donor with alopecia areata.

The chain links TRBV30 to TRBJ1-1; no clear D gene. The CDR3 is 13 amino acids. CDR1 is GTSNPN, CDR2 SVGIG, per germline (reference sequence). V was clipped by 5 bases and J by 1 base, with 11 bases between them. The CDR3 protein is CAWGSLRNTEAFF. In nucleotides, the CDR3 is TGTGCCTGGGGTTCCCTGAGGAACACTGAAGCTTTCTTT. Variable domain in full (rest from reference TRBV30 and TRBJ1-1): SQTIHQWPATLVQPVGSPLSLECTVEGTSNPNLYWYRQAAGRGLQLLFYSVGIGQISSEVPQNLSASRPQDRQFILSSKKLLLSDSGFYLCAWGSLRNTEAFFGQGTRLTVV.

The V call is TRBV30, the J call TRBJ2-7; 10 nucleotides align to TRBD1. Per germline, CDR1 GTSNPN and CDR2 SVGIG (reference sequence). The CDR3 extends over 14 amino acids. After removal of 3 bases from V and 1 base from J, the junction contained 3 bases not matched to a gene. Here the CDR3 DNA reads TGTGCCTGGAGGGGACAGGGGTTATCCTACGAGCAGTACTTC. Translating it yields CAWRGQGLSYEQYF. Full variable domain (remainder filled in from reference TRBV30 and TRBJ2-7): SQTIHQWPATLVQPVGSPLSLECTVEGTSNPNLYWYRQAAGRGLQLLFYSVGIGQISSEVPQNLSASRPQDRQFILSSKKLLLSDSGFYLCAWRGQGLSYEQYFGPGTRLTVT.

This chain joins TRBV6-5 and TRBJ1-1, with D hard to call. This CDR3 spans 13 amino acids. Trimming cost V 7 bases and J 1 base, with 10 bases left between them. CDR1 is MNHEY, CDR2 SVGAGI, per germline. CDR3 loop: CASTSDSNTEAFF. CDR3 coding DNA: TGTGCCAGCACCTCGGACTCGAACACTGAAGCTTTCTTT.

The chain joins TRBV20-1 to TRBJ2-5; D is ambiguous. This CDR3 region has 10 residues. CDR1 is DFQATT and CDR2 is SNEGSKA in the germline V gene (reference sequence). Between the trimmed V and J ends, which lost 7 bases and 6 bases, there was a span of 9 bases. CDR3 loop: CSVWLKTQYF. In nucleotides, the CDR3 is TGCAGTGTCTGGCTGAAGACCCAGTACTTC.

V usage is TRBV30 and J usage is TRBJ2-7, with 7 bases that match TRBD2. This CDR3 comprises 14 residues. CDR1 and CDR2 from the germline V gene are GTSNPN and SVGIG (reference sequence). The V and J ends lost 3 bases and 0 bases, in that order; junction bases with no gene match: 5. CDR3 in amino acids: CAWRRRGSSYEQYF. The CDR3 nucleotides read TGTGCCTGGAGGAGGCGGGGGAGCTCCTACGAGCAGTACTTC.